The entry that follows covers one TCR beta chain sequence. Its antigen is currently unknown. The entry originates in a study of naive CD8 T cells in extremely preterm neonates. Preterm samples came from extremely preterm deliveries at about 22-28 weeks. Pregnancies with fetal demise, active maternal HSV infection or known maternal HIV were excluded. Sorted cells: live naive CD8+ T cells, CD45RA+CCR7+, Annexin V-negative. Study findings and constraints: Preterm CDR3s were shorter than older groups', with fewer N additions and less trimming. Preterm samples differed in productive template counts; sample size was small. Preterm neonates had significantly lower iChao1 richness than other age groups.

The protocol was immunoSEQ multiplex PCR, while the TCRdb copy is restricted to in-frame clones and leaves out a portion. The sample has roughly 4,800 clones, nearly 95% seen once; the top ten hold around 0.6%. Sequenced sample: naive CD8+ T cells from cord blood. This TCR was sampled from a boy who was born preterm.

CDR3 in DNA: TGCGCCAGCAGCTTGTCGACTCTCTACGAGCAGTACTTC. It specifies CASSLSTLYEQYF. This sequence joins TRBV5-1 and TRBJ2-7; no clear D. Trimming cost V 1 base and J 3 bases, with 8 bases left between them. Germline loops: CDR1 SGHRS, CDR2 YFSETQ. CDR3 length equals 13 residues.